This TCR beta chain comes out of a study of T cell responses to AZD1222 COVID-19 vaccine. Per germline, CDR1 SGHRS and CDR2 YFSETQ. This CDR3 comprises 16 residues. J gave up 1 base and V 1 base, and 5 bases lay outside the gene matches. Measured with immunoSEQ multiplex PCR; TCRdb has only the in-frame clones, and not every one. There are about 110,000 clones in the sample; 65% to 90% occur only once, and 7.7% lies in the top ten. The clonotype comes from an adult in good health. J is TRBJ1-1 and V is TRBV5-1; 9 bases line up with TRBD1. The source material was peripheral blood, sampled on day 0 of AZD1222 vaccination. This chain's CDR3 is CASSLITQGANTEAFF. The CDR3 DNA sequence: TGCGCCAGCAGCTTGATAACACAGGGGGCGAACACTGAAGCTTTCTTT.